A selection of T cell receptor beta chains follows, all from one sample in a study. Each CDR3 protein gets one entry after TCRdb re-called the reads with MiXCR. The sample holds about 7,100 distinct CDR3 sequences, roughly 32% seen once. The sequenced material came from blood. The receptors stem from a human donor. Both conserved end residues are part of each CDR3. D genes are given only for firm matches. Only part of the rows carry a size: once, few, many, or a class if the clone is expanded.

TRBV4-2	TRBJ1-4	NA	medium-sized	CASSQGLQTTNEKLFF	TGTGCCAGCAGCCAAGGCTTACAGACAACTAATGAAAAACTGTTTTTT
TRBV7-8	TRBJ1-2	NA	medium-sized	CASSLAQNYGYTF	TGTGCCAGCAGCTTAGCCCAGAACTATGGCTACACCTTC
TRBV29-1	TRBJ1-2	TRBD1	medium-sized	CSVADRDNYGYTF	TGCAGCGTTGCGGACAGGGATAACTATGGCTACACCTTC
TRBV20-1	TRBJ2-1	TRBD2	few	CSARVWGSGSIYEQFF	TGCAGTGCTAGAGTTTGGGGTAGCGGGAGTATTTATGAGCAGTTCTTC
TRBV5-1	TRBJ2-1	TRBD1	medium-sized	CASSLGDPGTANNEQFF	TGCGCCAGCAGCTTGGGGGATCCCGGGACAGCTAACAATGAGCAGTTCTTC
TRBV29-1	TRBJ1-2	TRBD1	NA	CSARGQGYGYTF	TGCAGCGCGAGGGGGCAGGGCTATGGCTACACCTTC
TRBV6-2/TRBV6-3	TRBJ2-2	NA	NA	CASLYGTGELFF	TGTGCCAGCTTGTACGGCACCGGGGAGCTGTTTTTT
TRBV14	TRBJ1-4	NA	medium-sized	CASSQDVRRLTTNEKLFF	TGTGCCAGCAGCCAAGATGTCAGGAGGCTTACAACTAATGAAAAACTGTTTTTT
TRBV20-1	TRBJ1-2	NA	medium-sized	CSTKGPYGYTF	TGCAGTACCAAGGGACCTTATGGCTACACCTTC
TRBV14	TRBJ2-7	NA	few	CASTSRNEQYF	TGTGCCAGCACCAGTCGCAATGAGCAGTACTTC
TRBV30	TRBJ2-3	NA	NA	CAMEGDTQYF	TGTGCCATGGAGGGAGATACGCAGTATTTT
TRBV30	TRBJ1-2	NA	once	CAFGIYGYTF	TGTGCCTTCGGGATCTATGGCTACACCTTC
TRBV27	TRBJ2-2	TRBD1	NA	CASIFDRATPTGELFF	TGTGCCAGCATTTTCGACAGGGCTACCCCTACCGGGGAGCTGTTTTTT
TRBV6-2/TRBV6-3	TRBJ1-2	TRBD1	NA	CVSGRTGERGYTF	TGTGTCAGCGGTCGGACAGGGGAGCGCGGCTACACCTTC
TRBV18	TRBJ2-7	TRBD2	medium-sized	CASSPESGSLLYEQYF	TGTGCCAGCTCACCAGAGAGCGGGAGTCTCCTTTACGAGCAGTACTTC
TRBV14	TRBJ1-4	NA	many	CASSVNSAEKLFF	TGTGCCAGCAGCGTCAACAGTGCCGAAAAACTGTTTTTT